The present entry profiles one T cell receptor beta chain with its context. The antigen this receptor binds is unknown. No much larger clone is present one base from it, and per-base qualities are unavailable. The sample belongs to a study of T cell responses to AZD1222 COVID-19 vaccine (dated by TCRdb to 2020 to 2023). Broadly, across the study: Because spike-specific TCR depth and breadth did not differ between the two schedules, AZD1222 recipients who got a second dose at roughly 4 weeks were pooled with those who got a second dose at roughly 12 weeks. TCR sequencing was performed for about 240 trial participants, of whom some 200 were given two doses of AZD1222 and approximately 26 were given two doses of MenACWY control vaccine. Trial participants were enrolled by age into subgroups of 18-55, 56-69 and 70-plus years, and around 150, 29 and 61 TCR-sequenced participants, respectively, were included in these subgroups. General conclusions and limits of the study: After two AZD1222 doses, both the breadth and the depth of spike-specific TCRs were significantly higher than at day 0 and than in MenACWY recipients. Participants were mostly white British, with more females than males. The authors suggested clonal diversity may have been underestimated. Because no day 14 peak-response samples were available, the repertoires could be characterized only after the peak T cell response. Epitopes outside the regions mutated in the B.1.351 and B.1.1.7 variants were reportedly recognized by nearly half of the unique spike-specific TCRs. CD4 TCRs associated with the vaccine covered the entire spike protein, and the dominant responses were in regions 160-218 and 743-854. The 56-69-year group was small, and its depth increase did not reach significance, likely because of low power. Only five to seven AZD1222 recipients were SARS-CoV-2 seropositive at baseline, limiting conclusions about previously exposed vaccinees.

The CDR3 regions of human TCRbeta chains were analyzed by immunosequencing. From the authors' description of their analysis: TCRs in the repertoires were compared against a reference library of SARS-CoV-2-specific TCRs that had been generated with the MIRA antigen-specificity platform. Breadth was defined as the fraction of unique TCRs that were SARS-CoV-2-associated, and depth was defined as the fraction of total T cells that were SARS-CoV-2-associated. Using the MIRA data, every spike-specific TCR was mapped to the spike region that the TCR reacted to and assigned to either a CD4 or a CD8 class. Log10-transformed breadth and depth values were compared by one-way ANOVA with Sidak's multiple comparisons tests. Sourced from immuneACCESS, this table was stored by TCRdb with only in-frame sequences that have V and J called. A share of the clones is absent; for the studies checked, an unresolved V gene accounts for under half, and the remainder has no known explanation. V, J and clone size are those of that table, while D and trimming were read from the DNA. The sample has about 86,000 clones on record, around four fifths of them singletons. Jointly, the top ten make up around 21% of the sample.

The time point label for this specimen denotes: baseline before first vaccination. Vaccinee samples were obtained from the UK trials COV001 and COV002, which included a single-blind randomized controlled phase 2/3 trial of AZD1222 (ChAdOx1 nCoV-19) in healthy adults. For TCRbeta chain sequencing, PBMC samples from trial participants were taken at day 0 and at day 28 after the second dose. Here V drops 6 bases and J drops 6 bases, and the junction holds 7 bases not matched to any gene. Including the terminal cysteine and phenylalanine, the CDR3 comprises 13 residues. Only the CDR3 DNA stays, 39 bases, in frame from base 1. From the germline V gene (reference sequence), CDR1 is LNHDA and CDR2 is SQIVND.

The sequence was obtained from an adult in good health. Specimen: peripheral blood, collected on day 0 of AZD1222 vaccination. The chain was built from TRBV19 and TRBJ1-2, with 7 middle bases fitting TRBD1. For the CDR3, the sequence is CASRSTGNDGYTF. The bases read TGTGCCAGTAGATCGACAGGGAACGATGGCTACACCTTC.